These 25 T cell receptor beta chains came from one sample sequenced in a study of blood T cells in healthy people across ages. A second PCR of about 6 to 11 cycles used a sample-barcoded 5' primer and a J-beta primer mix. TCRdb reprocessed the 5' RACE reads with MiXCR, giving one entry per CDR3 protein. Here the sample spans 700,000 or so distinct CDR3 sequences, 20% to 25% being singletons. Specimen: blood. Every receptor here comes from a man between 65 and 79 years old in good health.

This clonotype came up many times. This sequence joins TRBV3-1 and TRBJ1-2; possibly TRBD1 for D (5 bases). Trimming took off 6 bases at V and 8 bases at J, with 16 bases between the two ends. The germline V gene encodes CDR1 LGHDT and CDR2 YNNKEL (reference sequence). This CDR3 is built from 13 residues. CDR3 sequence: CASSPAKGVGYTF. The CDR3 DNA reads as TGTGCCAGCAGTCCGGCCAAAGGGGTAGGCTACACCTTC.

The genes are TRBV12-3 or TRBV12-4 and TRBJ2-3; tentatively, D is TRBD2 (6 bases). Trimming removed 6 bases from V and 0 bases from J, with 16 bases in between. CDR3 size: 16 residues. This CDR3 reads CASSPLASISTDTQYF. CDR3 nucleotides: TGTGCCAGCAGCCCACTAGCATCCATTAGCACAGATACGCAGTATTTT.

The chain links TRBV20-1 to TRBJ1-2; D remains ambiguous. This CDR3 spans 10 amino acids. Trimming took 3 bases from V and 4 from J, leaving 3 bases between them. Per germline, CDR1 DFQATT and CDR2 SNEGSKA (reference sequence). In nucleotides, the CDR3 is TGCAGTGCTAGGTCCTATGGCTACACCTTC. This codes for CSARSYGYTF.

V gene TRBV12-3 or TRBV12-4 combines with J gene TRBJ2-5; 8 positions match TRBD1. The DNA end lines up better with TRBJ2-7; the J call may be wrong. This CDR3 comprises 13 residues. The CDR3 region has the DNA TGTGCCAGCACCCCCCTCACAGGGGGCGAGCAGTACTTC. Amino acid sequence: CASTPLTGGEQYF.

DNA of the CDR3: TGTGCCAGCAGCTTAAGCCCTTTGGGCACCGGGGAGCTGTTTTTT. Translating it yields CASSLSPLGTGELFF. This rearrangement joins TRBV7-6 to TRBJ2-2; D ambiguous. V was trimmed by 2 bases and J by 4 bases, leaving 11 bases between them. CDR1 and CDR2 (germline): SGHVS, FNYEAQ. This CDR3 region has 15 residues.

J is TRBJ1-1 and V is TRBV20-1; D is uncertain. CDR1 DFQATT and CDR2 SNEGSKA come from the germline V gene (reference sequence). The CDR3 totals 12 residues. V was shortened by 2 bases and J by 1 base, with 5 bases between the two germline ends. The CDR3 nucleotides read TGCAGTGCTAGACAGCCGAACACTGAAGCTTTCTTT. Protein product: CSARQPNTEAFF.

This chain connects TRBV7-3 to TRBJ2-3; no firm D call. V gave up 2 bases and J gave up 4 bases, with 13 bases separating them. The CDR3 loop spans 15 amino acids. The germline V gene has CDR1 SGHTA and CDR2 FQGTGA. This CDR3 reads CASSLVPWRADTQYF. The CDR3 DNA follows: TGTGCCAGCAGCTTAGTCCCCTGGAGAGCAGATACGCAGTATTTT. The full variable domain, its missing parts supplied by reference TRBV7-3 and TRBJ2-3, is GAGVSQTPSNKVTEKGKYVELRCDPISGHTALYWYRQSLGQGPEFLIYFQGTGAADDSGLPNDRFFAVRPEGSVSTLKIQRTERGDSAVYLCASSLVPWRADTQYFGPGTRLTVL.

This clonotype occurred a few times. The genes are TRBV6-5 and TRBJ2-7, with D possibly TRBD2 on 6 matching bases. In germline, CDR1 is MNHEY, CDR2 SVGAGI. Trimming removed 10 bases from V and 6 bases from J, with 13 bases in between. The CDR3 extends over 11 amino acids. DNA for the CDR3: TGTGCCACGACTAGGGAGGTCGAGCAGTACTTC. Amino acids: CATTREVEQYF.

This clonotype was counted at least ten times. The J gene is TRBJ2-1, the V gene TRBV12-3 or TRBV12-4; 7 bases fit TRBD2. CDR3 length equals 18 residues. With V trimmed by 3 bases and J by 2 bases, 13 bases remained unmatched. The CDR3: CASSLLPRFGGTYNEQFF. CDR3 DNA sequence: TGTGCCAGCAGTTTGTTACCTAGGTTCGGGGGGACCTACAATGAGCAGTTCTTC.

This clonotype came up a few times. This chain joins TRBV7-2 and TRBJ2-3, with D perhaps given as TRBD1 or TRBD2 (5 bases each). The CDR3 length is 16 residues. Per germline, CDR1 SGHTA and CDR2 FQGNSA. Trimming removed 5 bases at V and 3 bases at J, with 18 bases between. CDR3 nucleotide sequence: TGTGCCAGCAGCCCCCCAGGGAGTAAACGAACAGATACGCAGTATTTT. Residues: CASSPPGSKRTDTQYF. Combining the CDR3 with reference TRBV7-2 and TRBJ2-3 gives the whole variable domain GAGVSQSPSNKVTEKGKDVELRCDPISGHTALYWYRQSLGQGLEFLIYFQGNSAPDKSGLPSDRFSAERTGGSVSTLTIQRTQQEDSAVYLCASSPPGSKRTDTQYFGPGTRLTVL.

The chain recombines TRBV7-2 with TRBJ2-3; 8 bases align to TRBD2. Germline trimming cut 6 bases from V and 1 base from J; bases unmatched to any gene: 3. The CDR3 contains 14 residues. Per the germline V gene, CDR1 is SGHTA and CDR2 is FQGNSA. CDR3 loop: CASRLSGGTDTQYF. CDR3 DNA sequence: TGTGCCAGCAGACTTAGCGGGGGCACAGATACGCAGTATTTT.

The chain carries TRBV7-2 and TRBJ2-3, with D possibly matching TRBD2 (6 bases). The length of the CDR3 is 11 residues. CDR1 is SGHTA, CDR2 FQGNSA, per germline. Deletions cut 2 bases from V and 11 bases from J, with 8 bases between. CDR3 in amino acids: CASSLFGGQYF. In DNA form, the CDR3 reads TGTGCCAGCAGCTTATTCGGGGGGCAGTATTTT. Complete variable domain (other parts from reference TRBV7-2 and TRBJ2-3): GAGVSQSPSNKVTEKGKDVELRCDPISGHTALYWYRQSLGQGLEFLIYFQGNSAPDKSGLPSDRFSAERTGGSVSTLTIQRTQQEDSAVYLCASSLFGGQYFGPGTRLTVL.

With regard to this clonotype: A single base separates this from a much larger clone, so it may be a read error. The chain links TRBV12-3 or TRBV12-4 to TRBJ2-4; D might be TRBD1 (6 bases). V gave up 6 bases and J gave up 3 bases, with 18 bases separating them. This CDR3 contains 16 residues. The CDR3, as DNA: TGTGCCAGCAGCTCGACCCGGGACAATCACAAAAACATTCAGTACTTC. Translating gives CASSSTRDNHKNIQYF.

As to this clonotype: At one of its ends the junction is not consistent with the germline gene, which may arise from a read error. The V and J genes are TRBV5-1 and TRBJ1-2; no clear D gene. The CDR3 is 14 amino acids. In germline, CDR1 is SGHRS, CDR2 YFSETQ. The CDR3 sequence is CASSLGYPFDGCTF. The CDR3 DNA follows: TGCGCCAGCAGCTTGGGTTATCCTTTCGATGGCTGCACCTTC.

This clonotype has only a few counts. V usage is TRBV20-1 and J usage is TRBJ2-3; D is unclear. The V gene lost 6 bases and the J gene lost 2 bases, with 12 bases spanning the gap. The CDR3 has 13 residues. CDR1 and CDR2 (germline): DFQATT, SNEGSKA (reference sequence). As DNA, the CDR3 is TGCAGTGCGCAGGCATCCACCACAGATACGCAGTATTTT. Translating gives CSAQASTTDTQYF.

The rearrangement uses TRBV7-2 and TRBJ1-1; D may be TRBD1 (5 bases). The CDR3 has 17 amino acids. Per germline, CDR1 SGHTA and CDR2 FQGNSA. V was clipped by 5 bases and J by 1 base, with 20 bases between them. The CDR3 loop is CASSPISTGATNTEAFF. The CDR3 DNA follows: TGTGCCAGCAGCCCAATTTCAACCGGGGCAACGAACACTGAAGCTTTCTTT. Combining the CDR3 with reference TRBV7-2 and TRBJ1-1 gives the whole variable domain GAGVSQSPSNKVTEKGKDVELRCDPISGHTALYWYRQSLGQGLEFLIYFQGNSAPDKSGLPSDRFSAERTGGSVSTLTIQRTQQEDSAVYLCASSPISTGATNTEAFFGQGTRLTVV.

The table lists this clonotype with a few counts. This rearrangement joins TRBV3-1 to TRBJ1-1; a possible D gene is TRBD1 (5 bases). The CDR3 runs to 13 residues. Germline loops: CDR1 LGHDT, CDR2 YNNKEL (reference sequence). Trimming took off 3 bases at V and 7 bases at J, with 12 bases between the two ends. CDR3 sequence: CASSQGGLDEAFF. CDR3 sequence (DNA): TGTGCCAGCAGCCAGGGGGGGTTGGATGAAGCTTTCTTT.

In this sample, this clonotype turned up once. The genes are TRBV7-2 and TRBJ2-1, with 11 bases identical to TRBD2. The CDR3 extends over 18 amino acids. Losses at the gene ends were 3 bases for V and 7 bases for J; bases not matched to a gene: 14. Per germline, CDR1 SGHTA and CDR2 FQGNSA. CDR3 nucleotide sequence: TGTGCCAGCAGCTTCGGAACTAGCGGGAGACGATTGGGGAATGAGCAGTTCTTC. It encodes CASSFGTSGRRLGNEQFF.

This chain uses TRBV10-3 with TRBJ1-2; 8 bases line up with TRBD1. V shed 1 base and J 4 bases; nucleotides not matched to a gene: 2. CDR3 length: 14 residues. CDR1 and CDR2 (germline): ENHRY, SYGVKD. CDR3 DNA: TGTGCCATCAGTGAGTACGGGACAGGCTATGGCTACACCTTC. Amino acid sequence: CAISEYGTGYGYTF.

This clonotype was recorded a few times. This chain links TRBV14 with TRBJ2-1, with TRBD2 as a possible D gene (5 bases). The CDR3 totals 17 residues. The germline gives CDR1 SGHDN, CDR2 FVKESK. Deletions cut 4 bases from V and 4 bases from J, with 20 bases between. The CDR3 bases are TGTGCCAGCAGCCCCCACCCCCGAATTAGCGAATACAATGAGCAGTTCTTC. This gives the protein CASSPHPRISEYNEQFF.

For the CDR3, the DNA is TGTGCCAGCAGCTTATCACGACGATATGAGCAGTACTTC. Translation gives CASSLSRRYEQYF. The chain employs TRBV7-2 and TRBJ2-7, with D unclear. This CDR3 comprises 13 residues. V was clipped by 2 bases and J by 7 bases, with 12 bases between them. The germline V gene has CDR1 SGHTA and CDR2 FQGNSA. The variable domain in full, completed from reference TRBV7-2 and TRBJ2-7, reads GAGVSQSPSNKVTEKGKDVELRCDPISGHTALYWYRQSLGQGLEFLIYFQGNSAPDKSGLPSDRFSAERTGGSVSTLTIQRTQQEDSAVYLCASSLSRRYEQYFGPGTRLTVT.

The rearrangement links TRBV12-3 or TRBV12-4 to TRBJ2-5; weak D call: TRBD2 (6 bases). V lost 5 bases and J lost 0, with 10 bases in between. The CDR3 is 14 amino acids. DNA of the CDR3: TGTGCCAGCAGTACTAGCCACGACCAAGAGACCCAGTACTTC. Translation gives CASSTSHDQETQYF.

The chain carries TRBV6-4 and TRBJ2-1, with D unresolved. Trimming left V 6 bases short and J 3 bases short, with 15 bases between. This CDR3 region has 15 residues. From germline, CDR1 is MRHNA and CDR2 SNTAGT. CDR3 nucleotide sequence: TGTGCCAGCAGCTCCGAGTTCGGGCTCTACAATGAGCAGTTCTTC. This codes for CASSSEFGLYNEQFF.

This clonotype has more than one count but fewer than ten. The chain joins TRBV6-5 to TRBJ2-3; TRBD2 matches at 7 bases. This CDR3 has 15 amino acids. The V gene's germline CDR1 is MNHEY and CDR2 SVGAGI. Trimming cost V 6 bases and J 0 bases; bases outside gene matches: 6. CDR3 amino acids: CASSPLATSTDTQYF. DNA of the CDR3: TGTGCCAGCAGCCCACTAGCGACTAGCACAGATACGCAGTATTTT.

The V and J genes are TRBV7-9 and TRBJ1-3; TRBD1 agrees at 10 bases. The CDR3 runs to 18 residues. The trim removed 4 bases at V and 0 bases at J, leaving 9 bases unmatched. Germline CDR1 and CDR2: SEHNR and FQNEAQ (reference sequence). CDR3 bases: TGTGCCAGCAGCTCCAAGTCCCGGGACAGGGGCTCTGGAAACACCATATATTTT. Protein: CASSSKSRDRGSGNTIYF.